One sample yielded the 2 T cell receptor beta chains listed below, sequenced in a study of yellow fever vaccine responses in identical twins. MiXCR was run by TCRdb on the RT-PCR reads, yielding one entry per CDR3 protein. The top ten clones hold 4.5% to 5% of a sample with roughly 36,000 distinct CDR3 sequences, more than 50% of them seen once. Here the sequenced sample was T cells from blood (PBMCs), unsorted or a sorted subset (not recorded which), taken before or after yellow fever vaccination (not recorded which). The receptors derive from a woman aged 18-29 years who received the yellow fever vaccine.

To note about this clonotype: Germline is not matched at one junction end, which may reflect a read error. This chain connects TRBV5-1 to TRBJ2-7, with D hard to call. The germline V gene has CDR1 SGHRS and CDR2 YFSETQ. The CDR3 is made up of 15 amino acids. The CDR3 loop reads CAISPRGGGTYEQYF. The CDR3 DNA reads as TGCGCCATCAGCCCCAGAGGTGGCGGCACCTACGAGCAGTACTTC.

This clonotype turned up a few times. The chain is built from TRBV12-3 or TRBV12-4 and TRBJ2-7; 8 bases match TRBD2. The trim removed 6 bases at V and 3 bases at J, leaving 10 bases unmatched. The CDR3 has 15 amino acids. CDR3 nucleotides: TGTGCCAGCAGAACCGGAGCGGGAGACAACTACGAGCAGTACTTC. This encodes CASRTGAGDNYEQYF.